This TCR beta chain was sequenced during a study of cytotoxic CD8 clonotypes in ibrutinib-treated CLL (dated by TCRdb to 2020 to 2022). Background on the whole study: The cohort had about a dozen relapsed/refractory and around 15 treatment-naive patients; 17 were IGHV unmutated. Partial responses were observed in 24 patients and complete responses in 2; after a median follow-up of around 68 months, remission was maintained in 14 patients and progression was observed in some twelve. The response samples were drawn at a median of roughly twelve months into treatment, with a range of about 6 to 36 months. An average of 255,043 productive templates and 80,000 to 95,000 productive rearrangements was obtained per sample. Longitudinal samples were available for about 30% of the roughly 90 trial participants. Cryopreserved peripheral blood mononuclear cells were obtained before treatment, at response, and at either sustained remission or disease progression. Patients were still on ibrutinib when every remission and progressive disease sample was collected.

This specimen's time point label, interpreted: 12 months on ibrutinib. For TCR beta library preparation, roughly 2.1 micrograms of genomic DNA were isolated from cryopreserved PBMCs. Longitudinal blood samples from CLL patients on ibrutinib monotherapy underwent high-throughput TCR beta sequencing. The patients took part in an open-label, single-center phase 2 trial of ibrutinib monotherapy. On a MiSeq, deep resolution sequencing aimed for a depth between 1 in 1 million and 1 in 200,000 T cells, with each clonotype covered about 9.9x on average. TCR beta libraries were generated with the immunoSEQ hsTCRB Kit. Processing in the source paper ran as follows. ImmunoSEQ Data Assistant and ImmunoSEQ Analyzer were used for data analysis, and V, D and J genes were assigned according to IMGT definitions. Clonality, which ranges from 0 to 1, was calculated as one minus the normalized Shannon entropy of productive rearrangement frequencies. Public clonotype analysis was restricted to overrepresented clonotypes comprising at least 0.05% of each patient's repertoire. Around 12 age-matched healthy donor repertoires from immuneACCESS were used as controls for clonality. This is the immuneACCESS table as TCRdb keeps it, with only in-frame sequences that have V and J called. A part of the clones is gone; compared with another copy, unresolved V genes explain less than half, and the rest is unexplained. The DNA was the basis for D and trimming; V, J and clone size are from that table. The sample has roughly 52,000 clones on record, 53% of them singletons. 30% to 35% of the sample is held by the ten biggest clonotypes.

Results and caveats for the whole study, not just this receptor: Baseline clonality was found to be higher than that of age-matched healthy donors and was strongly correlated with circulating CD8+ T-cell counts. Clonality increased at ibrutinib response, stayed stable in sustained remission, and fell back toward baseline at progression. Public clonotypes were rare and either contracted or stayed stable during treatment, and the rise in clonality at ibrutinib response reflected the expansion of private clonotypes. Sustained-remission and progressing patients did not have matched sampling times, and lymph node repertoires were not examined.

A remark on this clone: Its cognate antigen has yet to be identified. One base away there is no much larger clone; base qualities are not given.

Sample: PBMCs, taken after 12 months of ibrutinib treatment. The sequence was obtained from a human donor with chronic lymphocytic leukemia.

The CDR3 region: CASSSLWAYGYTF. The DNA sequence is given as TGTGCCAGCAGCTCACTTTGGGCCTATGGCTACACCTTC. The V and J genes are TRBV9 and TRBJ1-2; too little of a D gene remains to name it. Based on the germline V gene, the CDR1 and CDR2 sequences are SGDLS and YYNGEE. Deletion took 4 bases off V and 4 bases off J, with a span of 11 bases between the germline ends. The CDR3 starts with the cysteine, ends with the phenylalanine, and has 13 residues. Only CDR3 DNA is held: 39 bases, read in frame from base 1.